The T cell receptor beta chain under discussion was sequenced for a study of T cell responses to AZD1222 COVID-19 vaccine. Study-level points and caveats: Every sample of the repertoires postdated the peak T cell response. A reported finding is that nearly half of spike-specific TCRs target unmutated variant regions. Possibly, clonal diversity was underestimated; donors were largely white British and included more females.

Data came from immunoSEQ multiplex PCR; TCRdb stores just in-frame clones and leaves some out. The top ten hold 4% to 5.5% of the sample, which has over 100,000 clones, nearly 95% seen once. Details on this clone: Its antigen remains unknown.

The V end was cut by 2 bases, the J end by 2 bases, with 13 bases between. CDR3 length: 15 residues. Germline assignment: CDR1 LGHNA and CDR2 YSLEER. This receptor was identified in an adult in good health. The chain is built from TRBV4-3 and TRBJ2-7; D might be TRBD2 (5 bases). This specimen was peripheral blood, taken on day 0 of AZD1222 vaccination. In nucleotides, the CDR3 is TGCGCCAGCAGCCAATCGGTTGGGAGCCCCTACGAGCAGTACTTC. Translating it yields CASSQSVGSPYEQYF.